Here is one T cell receptor beta chain with its context. Its antigen is unidentified. CDR3 length equals 12 residues. Germline CDR1 MNHEY, CDR2 SVGEGT. Trimming took 6 bases from V and 2 from J, leaving 8 bases between them. MiXCR was run by TCRdb on the 5' RACE reads, yielding one entry per CDR3 protein. The sample yields a few hundred thousand distinct CDR3 sequences, around an eighth seen once. These data are taken from a study of identical twins. Study outcomes and limitations: Fewer insertions were carried by abundant cord blood beta clonotypes, but none was seen in memory repertoires.

The same specimen was also included in a second study, on yellow fever vaccine responses in identical twins.

The clonotype originates from a woman aged 18-30 years in good health. Sequenced material: CD4+ T cells sorted from blood. The V gene is TRBV6-2 or TRBV6-3, the J gene TRBJ2-7; no clear D gene. As DNA, the CDR3 is TGTGCCAGCAGGCAGGAACCCTACGAGCAGTACTTC. It is translated as CASRQEPYEQYF.